The clone carrying this T cell receptor beta chain was seen only once. Its antigen is unidentified. The source of the sample is a study of cytomegalovirus exposure and HLA in healthy donors. Study overall: Drawn from HLA-typed donors, approximately 86 million unique TCRs were held in an early data release. Regarding the study as a whole: A likely sequencing artifact accounted for one observed cluster of highly shared sequence variants. The analysis excluded some indistinguishable V segments, including TRBV6-2 and TRBV6-3.

Researchers ran the PCR with 60 Vbeta and 13 Jbeta primers. Authors' data handling: A later analysis tallied about 80 million unique TCR beta chains, some 12 million of them shared. Repertoires were generated with immunoSEQ multiplex PCR, while TCRdb's copy carries only in-frame clones and drops some. That table is the source of V, J and clone size, and D and trimming were worked out from the DNA. The table lists tens of thousands of clones, around 79% of them singletons, with around 4.5% in the top ten. V lost 5 bases to trimming and J lost 0 bases; unmatched junction nucleotides: 1. This CDR3 contains 15 residues. Germline V lookup: CDR1 SNHLY, CDR2 FYNNEI.

This TCR was sampled from a middle-aged man in good health and CMV-seronegative. Specimen: PBMCs. V is TRBV2 and J is TRBJ2-2; TRBD2 matches 9 bases. The CDR3 sequence: CASSSGRSNTGELFF. CDR3 nucleotides: TGTGCCAGCAGTAGCGGGAGGTCGAACACCGGGGAGCTGTTTTTT.